Sequencing of this TCR beta chain was carried out in a study of cytomegalovirus exposure and HLA in healthy donors. Background on the study: Prior work identified 120 million or so unique TCR beta sequences in some 200 million T cells. Researchers found that 81% of over 350 genotyped donors fell within the Caucasian-associated ancestry cluster. Broader study findings: In a later analysis, an Asian-associated ancestry cluster reportedly showed fewer N-insertions than the roughly 650-donor mean. A later analysis linked a missense DCLRE1C variant to TCR beta V- and J-gene trimming.

The CDR3 is 14 amino acids. V was clipped by 4 bases and J by 0 bases, with 10 bases between them. Germline V CDR1 and CDR2: SGHNT, YYREEE (reference sequence). Comments on this clone: Its matching antigen is unknown.

PCR used 60 Vbeta primers and 13 Jbeta primers. Clones were sequenced by immunoSEQ multiplex PCR, and TCRdb holds only the in-frame ones, with some missing. This table holds roughly 66,000 clones, about 61% found once. V is TRBV5-4 and J is TRBJ1-1; D unclear. The sequencing sample was made of PBMCs. The receptor was derived from a woman in her forties or fifties in good health and CMV-seronegative. The DNA of the CDR3 is TGTGCCAGCAGCATGCGGCAGTTGAACACTGAAGCTTTCTTT. It translates to CASSMRQLNTEAFF.